Presented here are 6 T cell receptor beta chains from one specimen sequenced in a study of T-cell memory formation after mild COVID-19. One entry per CDR3 protein results from TCRdb running MiXCR on the 5' RACE reads. The repertoire consists of approximately 290,000 distinct CDR3 sequences, with approximately 20% occurring once and the leading ten covering 20% to 25%. Sample: PBMCs or a T cell subset sorted from them (not recorded which). Receptor source: a man aged 18 to 29 who had mild COVID-19 (a few samples of this study predate the infection). Cell type and time point are not known.

This clonotype has at least ten counts. This chain uses TRBV6-2 or TRBV6-3 with TRBJ2-5; D call uncertain. This CDR3 region has 13 residues. Germline CDR1 and CDR2: MNHEY and SVGEGT. The V end was cut by 2 bases, the J end by 2 bases, with 6 bases between. Here the CDR3 reads CASSYREQETQYF. The CDR3 DNA follows: TGTGCCAGCAGTTACAGGGAACAAGAGACCCAGTACTTC.

This clonotype was seen more than once but under ten times. V gene TRBV12-3 or TRBV12-4 combines with J gene TRBJ2-2, with a tentative D call TRBD1 (5 bases). Trimming removed 8 bases at V and 5 bases at J, with 24 bases between. The length of the CDR3 is 17 residues. For the CDR3, the DNA is TGTGCCAGCTGTTGGGTATGGGGCCAGATGGGAACCGGGGAGCTGTTTTTT. This sequence encodes CASCWVWGQMGTGELFF.

This clonotype was counted a few times. V usage is TRBV7-2 and J usage is TRBJ2-3; perhaps D is TRBD1 or TRBD2 (5 bases each). This CDR3 region has 15 residues. Between the trimmed V and J ends, which lost 2 bases and 8 bases, there was a span of 17 bases. Germline CDR1 is SGHTA and CDR2 is FQGNSA. The CDR3 nucleotides read TGTGCCAGCAGCTTACTCCGGGACCCCGGGGTTACGCAGTATTTT. It encodes CASSLLRDPGVTQYF.

This clonotype was detected ten times or more. The chain links TRBV6-2 or TRBV6-3 to TRBJ2-6, with a possible D match to TRBD1 (5 bases). The CDR3 loop spans 18 amino acids. CDR1 is MNHEY and CDR2 is SVGEGT in the germline V gene. Deletions cut 1 base from V and 2 bases from J, with 15 bases between. The CDR3: CASSYFRVLRPGANVLTF. DNA of the CDR3: TGTGCCAGCAGTTACTTCAGGGTGCTGAGGCCTGGGGCCAACGTCCTGACTTTC.

The chain combines TRBV12-3 or TRBV12-4 with TRBJ2-1; TRBD2 aligns across 15 bases. The CDR3 length is 15 residues. V was pared by 6 bases and J by 9 bases, with 6 bases of the junction left unmatched. The DNA for the CDR3 is TGTGCCAGCAGCACTGGACTAGCGGGGGGGATTGAGCAGTTCTTC. Translation: CASSTGLAGGIEQFF.

In its sample, this clonotype was seen a few times. This chain connects TRBV12-3 or TRBV12-4 to TRBJ1-2; D unclear. Trimming stripped 3 bases from V and 5 bases from J, with 10 bases between. The CDR3 length is 13 residues. The CDR3 here is CASSFMPVYGYTF. CDR3 in DNA: TGTGCCAGCAGTTTTATGCCAGTTTATGGCTACACCTTC.